This T cell receptor beta chain was profiled in a study of cytomegalovirus exposure and HLA in healthy donors listed by TCRdb under 2017. Background on the whole study: In an earlier analysis of 587 of the donors, 276 Gb of sequence data and some 120 million unique TCR beta sequences from 150 million to 200 million T cells were reported. Approximately 300 gigabases of sequencing data and 70 million to 100 million unique TCR sequences made up an early release that covered fewer than 650 HLA-typed donors. Among the roughly 400 genotyped donors, around 81% belonged to the genetic ancestry cluster associated with self-reported Caucasian donors. The aim of the study was to test whether cataloging public T cell receptors could identify signatures of past pathogen exposure. Using immunosequencing, the study profiled T cell repertoires from about 650 subjects and related those repertoires to cytomegalovirus serostatus. A separate validation cohort of about 110 different subjects was used in addition to the roughly 670-subject first cohort. The study combined high-throughput TCR immunosequencing, statistical association of individual TCRs with disease status, and machine learning to predict cytomegalovirus infection status. To study patterns of TCR occurrence, a later analysis re-analyzed previously published TCR beta repertoires from around 700 donors and added high-resolution HLA genotyping. The later analysis used no new phenotypic data to find candidate immune exposures, relying instead on TCR beta sequences and their occurrence across donors. An earlier analysis of around 640 of the donors used high-throughput TCR beta sequencing to judge whether each TCR beta V gene segment behaved as functional or pseudogenic. Donor age, sex, ethnicity and CMV serostatus were collected together with the repertoire data. A later genetic analysis took genome-wide SNP genotypes for about 55% of the roughly 700 donors and used that subset as a discovery cohort. Every repertoire in the discovery cohort had been generated on one and the same sequencing platform. Class I and class II HLA loci were covered by the typing at four-digit resolution. The number of typed donors differed by locus: roughly 629-630 for A, B, C, DRB1 and DQB1; approximately 540 for DQA1; approximately 610 for DPA1; and some 470 for DPB1. Four to six DR-DQ haplotypes were handled as single units for association and clustering, since linkage in the cohort was strong. On average, roughly 250,000 unique TCR beta nucleotide sequences were sequenced per donor among 300 to 500 genotyped donors of the cohort, with roughly a sixth of those sequences being non-productive. Study-wide findings and limitations: The authors suggested that the approach could potentially be generalized to other disease states and immunological phenotypes. Compared with the approximately 700-donor mean, donors in an Asian-associated ancestry cluster had fewer N-insertions in productive TCRs, according to a later genetic analysis. Some IMGT-functional V segments, including TRBV6-2 and TRBV6-3, could not be distinguished by the 87-base-pair reads and were therefore excluded. A further reported finding was that TCR beta sequences accurately predicted the HLA-A and HLA-B alleles for most subjects in the first cohort. The classifier was reported to diagnose cytomegalovirus status with high specificity and sensitivity in both the original cohort and the validation cohort. Compared with equally common non-associated chains, HLA-associated TCR beta chains in a later analysis were more clonally expanded and had lower generation probabilities. In vitro tests confirmed that three of the cytomegalovirus-associated TCR beta chains recognize cytomegalovirus antigens. Most CMV-associated TCR beta chains appeared to be HLA-restricted in a later analysis, and the HLA associations seemed to be driven largely by CMV exposure. In the study, 150 to 200 TCR beta chains were listed as associated with cytomegalovirus. The earlier analysis of about 600 of the donors excluded approximately 15 rarely observed V segments, including chromosome 9 orphons, because counts were too low. Because HLA typing was missing for some donors at each locus, association tests included only the typed subset. Immune exposure information for the cohort was limited to CMV serostatus. The cohort was sequenced for TCR beta chains only, and without alpha or paired-chain data the features that could be detected were limited. In a later analysis, about 16,000 TCR beta sequences were associated with specific HLA alleles at a false discovery rate of 0.05. In a later analysis, TCR association rates were found to vary across HLA loci, with the most associated TCRs seen for DRB1 alleles and the fewest for HLA-C alleles. Most TCR sequences were seen in very few donors, while some public TCRs were found in many individuals. A group of highly shared sequence variants was considered likely to be a technical artifact of the sequencing pipeline. Correlated functional status among segregating V segments might reflect linkage disequilibrium, but an unknown experimental factor could not be ruled out. A later genetic analysis associated a missense DCLRE1C variant with V-gene and J-gene trimming of TCR beta chains, and an independent cohort replicated the association. Several of the top co-occurrence clusters appeared to be linked to parvovirus B19, influenza, CMV and Epstein-Barr virus, according to a later analysis. When HLA alleles, especially DR and DQ, strongly co-occurred, TCR associations were difficult to assign to individual alleles. Presence/absence analyses assumed roughly uniform sequencing depth across donors, an assumption that may not hold. Broadly in line with IMGT annotations, most TCR beta V segments showed up in productive rearrangements about 90% or about 30% of the time in an earlier analysis of several hundred of the donors.

In regard to this clone: Its antigen remains undetermined. No quality values exist for individual bases; no much larger clone is one base distant.

CDR1 and CDR2, per the germline V gene, are KGHSH and LQKENI. From its cysteine to its phenylalanine, the CDR3 spans 15 amino acids. Just the 45-base CDR3 DNA is kept, in frame starting at base 1. V lost 3 bases and J lost 7 bases; the stretch between them is 16 bases long. The library was produced with the immunoSEQ multiplex PCR assay. A mixture of 60 forward primers for TCR Vbeta segments and 13 reverse primers for TCR Jbeta segments was used in the multiplex PCR. A multiplex PCR assay on genomic DNA amplified the CDR3 region of rearranged TCR beta genes. The Illumina HiSeq System was used to sequence the amplified TCR beta libraries as 87-base-pair reads. The published analysis was carried out like this. In a later analysis, roughly 80 million unique TCR beta chains were counted across the roughly 670 repertoires, and roughly 10 million of these chains were shared by at least two donors. Raw reads were error-corrected and collapsed into unique sequences by a nearest-neighbor algorithm in which closely related sequences were merged to remove PCR and sequencing errors. V, D and J gene segments were assigned by aligning CDR3 sequences to IMGT reference sequences. For a sequence to be retained, a match of at least six nucleotides to both a V gene segment and a J gene segment was required. Rearrangements were classified as productive when the CDR3 lacked stop codons and remained in frame with V and J, and all other rearrangements were classified as non-productive. Following IMGT convention, CDR3 was defined as the stretch from the second conserved V-encoded cysteine up to the conserved J-encoded phenylalanine. In an earlier analysis of roughly 580 of the donors, sequences lacking an unambiguous match to a single V gene segment were excluded. An earlier analysis of 587 of the donors called V segments functional above 56.7% productive rearrangements and segregating when the between-donor standard deviation exceeded 5%. A statistical classification framework was built for diagnosing cytomegalovirus status from the catalog of TCR beta chain sequences. A later analysis assigned V and J genes by comparing TCR nucleotide sequences with IMGT/GENE-DB human TR gene sequences. The TCRdist pipeline was used in a later analysis to assign CDR3 sequences and most-parsimonious VDJ recombination scenarios. In a later analysis, each TCR beta chain was defined by its CDR3 amino acid sequence together with its V-gene family, and reads without a unique V-gene family were excluded. As a way to deal with suspected cross-contamination and a sequencing artifact, a later analysis dropped roughly 600 nucleotide sequences that were highly shared and had low generation probability. A later analysis calculated a clonal expansion index for each public chain from normalized within-repertoire ranks of inferred template counts. In a later analysis, generation probabilities were computed using a VDJ recombination model fitted to out-of-frame rearrangements, and the results were checked against IGoR. In a later analysis, hypergeometric tests were used to score TCR-TCR, TCR-HLA and TCR-CMV co-occurrence, with a repertoire-size bias correction applied to TCR pairs. In a later analysis, false discovery rates were estimated by permuting HLA or CMV assignments 20 times. A later analysis grouped co-occurring TCRs with DBSCAN, adding TCRdist sequence similarity when clustering within HLA-allele-positive subsets. Co-occurrence clustering excluded repertoires with fewer than 30,000 or more than 120,000 public chains, plus five with anomalous nucleotide sharing. The table was pulled from immuneACCESS by TCRdb, which kept in-frame rearrangements only. Such tables lose some clones; where checked, under half of the loss comes from unresolved V genes, and the rest has no known cause. D and trimming come from the DNA, and the V and J calls and clone size come from that table. The sample includes some 54,000 clones, with 73% observed a single time. The top ten constitute approximately 2.7% of the sample.

The cohort consisted of 600 or so healthy bone marrow donors. Cohort members were all nominally healthy when sampled, although unrecorded immune exposures were likely present. The donor tested CMV seronegative and was one of the 352 seronegative cohort members. A peripheral blood sample was provided by each donor, and peripheral blood mononuclear cells were used for TCR beta sequencing. Genomic DNA extraction from the blood cell samples was performed with the Qiagen DNeasy Blood Extraction Kit. The sequenced sample was PBMCs. Rearrangement joined TRBV18 to TRBJ1-5; a tentative D match to TRBD1 spans 5 bases. The receptor comes from a man younger than 35 in good health and CMV-seronegative. The DNA reads TGTGCCAGCTCACCTAGTGGGGCAGGAATCCAGCCCCAGCATTTT. This sequence encodes CASSPSGAGIQPQHF.